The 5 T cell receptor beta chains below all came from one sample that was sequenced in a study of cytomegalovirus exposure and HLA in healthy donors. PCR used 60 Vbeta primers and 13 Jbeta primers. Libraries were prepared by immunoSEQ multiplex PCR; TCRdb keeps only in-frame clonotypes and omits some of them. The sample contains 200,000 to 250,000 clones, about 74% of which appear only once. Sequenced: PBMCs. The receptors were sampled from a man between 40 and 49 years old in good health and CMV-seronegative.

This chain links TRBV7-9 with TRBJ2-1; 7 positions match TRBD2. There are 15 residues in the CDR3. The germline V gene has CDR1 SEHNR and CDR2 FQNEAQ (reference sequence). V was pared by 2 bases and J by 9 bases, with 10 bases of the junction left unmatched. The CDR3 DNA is TGTGCCAGCAGCTTATTGGTGACTAGCAGCAGTGAGCAGTTCTTC. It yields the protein CASSLLVTSSSEQFF.

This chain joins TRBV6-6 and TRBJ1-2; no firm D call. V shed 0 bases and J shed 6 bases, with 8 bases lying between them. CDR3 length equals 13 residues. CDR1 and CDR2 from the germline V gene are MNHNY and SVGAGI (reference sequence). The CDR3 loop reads CASSYSGVDGYTF. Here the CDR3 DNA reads TGTGCCAGCAGTTACTCGGGAGTAGATGGCTACACCTTC.

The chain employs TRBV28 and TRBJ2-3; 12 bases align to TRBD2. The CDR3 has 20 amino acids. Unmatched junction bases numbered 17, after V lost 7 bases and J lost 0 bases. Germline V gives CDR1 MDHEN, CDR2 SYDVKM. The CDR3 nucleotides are TGTGCCAGCAAAGTCCTAAGGGGGACTAGCGGGCGGAAGAGCACAGATACGCAGTATTTT. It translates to CASKVLRGTSGRKSTDTQYF.

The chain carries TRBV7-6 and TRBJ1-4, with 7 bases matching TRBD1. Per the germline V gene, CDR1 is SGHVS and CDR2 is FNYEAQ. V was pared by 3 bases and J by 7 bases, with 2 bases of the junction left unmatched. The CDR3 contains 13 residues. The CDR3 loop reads CASSLGQLEKLFF. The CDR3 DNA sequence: TGTGCCAGCAGCTTGGGACAGCTTGAAAAACTGTTTTTT.

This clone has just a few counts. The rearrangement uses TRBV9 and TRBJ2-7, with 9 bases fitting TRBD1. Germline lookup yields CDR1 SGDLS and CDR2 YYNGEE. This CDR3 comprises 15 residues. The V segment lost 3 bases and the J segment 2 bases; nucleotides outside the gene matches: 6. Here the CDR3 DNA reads TGTGCCAGCAGCGCCCCCGGGACAGGGCCCTACGAGCAGTACTTC. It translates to CASSAPGTGPYEQYF.